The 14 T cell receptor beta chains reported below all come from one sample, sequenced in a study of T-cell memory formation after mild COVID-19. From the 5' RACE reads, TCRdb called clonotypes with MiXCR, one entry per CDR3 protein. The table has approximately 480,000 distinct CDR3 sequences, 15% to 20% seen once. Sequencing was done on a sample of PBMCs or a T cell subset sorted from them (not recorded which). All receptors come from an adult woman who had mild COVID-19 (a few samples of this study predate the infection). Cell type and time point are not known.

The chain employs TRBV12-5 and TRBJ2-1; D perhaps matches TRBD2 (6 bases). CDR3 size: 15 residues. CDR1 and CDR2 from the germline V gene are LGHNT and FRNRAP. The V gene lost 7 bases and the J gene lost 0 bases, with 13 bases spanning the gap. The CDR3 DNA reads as TGTGCTAGTGCCCCGGAGGGAAGCTCCTACAATGAGCAGTTCTTC. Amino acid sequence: CASAPEGSSYNEQFF.

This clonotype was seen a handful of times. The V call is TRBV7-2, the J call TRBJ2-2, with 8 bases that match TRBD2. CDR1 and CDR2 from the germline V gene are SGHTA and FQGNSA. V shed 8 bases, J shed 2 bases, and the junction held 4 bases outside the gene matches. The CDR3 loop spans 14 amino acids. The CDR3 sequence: CASREGGNTGELFF. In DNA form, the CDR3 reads TGTGCCAGCCGGGAGGGCGGTAACACCGGGGAGCTGTTTTTT.

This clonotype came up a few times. The CDR3 nucleotides read TGCGCCAGCAGCCCGCTTCCTAGCGGGACGACCACCGGGGAGCTGTTTTTT. It yields the protein CASSPLPSGTTTGELFF. V is TRBV4-1 and J is TRBJ2-2; the match to TRBD2 covers 9 bases. Germline V gene lookup returns CDR1 MGHRA and CDR2 YSYEKL. V lost 4 bases and J lost 4; bases outside the gene matches: 10. The CDR3 extends over 17 amino acids.

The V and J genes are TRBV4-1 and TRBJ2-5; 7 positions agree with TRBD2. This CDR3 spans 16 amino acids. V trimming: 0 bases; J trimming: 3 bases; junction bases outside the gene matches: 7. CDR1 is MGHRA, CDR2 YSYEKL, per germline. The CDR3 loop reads CASSQDKAGTKETQYF. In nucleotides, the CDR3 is TGCGCCAGCAGCCAAGATAAAGCGGGGACTAAAGAGACCCAGTACTTC.

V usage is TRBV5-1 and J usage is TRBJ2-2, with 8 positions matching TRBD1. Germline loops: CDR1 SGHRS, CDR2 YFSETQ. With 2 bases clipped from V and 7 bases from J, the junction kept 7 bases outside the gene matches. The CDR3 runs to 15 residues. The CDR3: CASSFGQGSGGELFF. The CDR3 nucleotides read TGCGCCAGCAGCTTCGGACAGGGAAGCGGCGGGGAGCTGTTTTTT.

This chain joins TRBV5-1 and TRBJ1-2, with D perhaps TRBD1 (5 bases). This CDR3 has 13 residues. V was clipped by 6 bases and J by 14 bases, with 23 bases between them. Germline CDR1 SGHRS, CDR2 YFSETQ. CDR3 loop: CASTLLQTDPLTF. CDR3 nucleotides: TGCGCCAGCACCTTACTACAGACAGATCCGCTAACCTTC.

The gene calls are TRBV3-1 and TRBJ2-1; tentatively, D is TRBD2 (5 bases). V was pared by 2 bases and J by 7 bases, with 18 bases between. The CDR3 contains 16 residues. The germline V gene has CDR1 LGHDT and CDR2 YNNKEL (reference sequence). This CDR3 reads CASSQLTSGKGNEQFF. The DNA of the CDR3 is TGTGCCAGCAGCCAACTTACCTCGGGGAAGGGTAATGAGCAGTTCTTC.

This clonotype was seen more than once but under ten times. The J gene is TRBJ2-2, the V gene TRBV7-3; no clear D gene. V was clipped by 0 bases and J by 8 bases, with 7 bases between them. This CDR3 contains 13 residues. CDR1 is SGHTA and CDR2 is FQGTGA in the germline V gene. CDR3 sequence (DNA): TGTGCCAGCAGCTTAACGCAAGGGGGGGAGCTGTTTTTT. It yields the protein CASSLTQGGELFF.

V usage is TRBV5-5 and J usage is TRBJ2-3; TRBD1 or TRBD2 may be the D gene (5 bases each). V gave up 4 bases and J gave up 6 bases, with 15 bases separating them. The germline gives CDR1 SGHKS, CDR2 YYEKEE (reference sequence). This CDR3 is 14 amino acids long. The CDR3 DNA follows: TGTGCCAGCAGCATACTTCGGGACCCGGATACGCAGTATTTT. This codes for CASSILRDPDTQYF. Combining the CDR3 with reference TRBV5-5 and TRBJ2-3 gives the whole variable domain DAGVTQSPTHLIKTRGQQVTLRCSPISGHKSVSWYQQVLGQGPQFIFQYYEKEERGRGNFPDRFSARQFPNYSSELNVNALLLGDSALYLCASSILRDPDTQYFGPGTRLTVL.

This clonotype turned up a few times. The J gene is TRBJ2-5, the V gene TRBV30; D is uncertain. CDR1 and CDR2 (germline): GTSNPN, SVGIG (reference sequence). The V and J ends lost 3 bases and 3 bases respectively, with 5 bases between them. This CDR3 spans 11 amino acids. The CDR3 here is CAWSDEETQYF. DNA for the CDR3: TGTGCCTGGAGCGATGAAGAGACCCAGTACTTC.

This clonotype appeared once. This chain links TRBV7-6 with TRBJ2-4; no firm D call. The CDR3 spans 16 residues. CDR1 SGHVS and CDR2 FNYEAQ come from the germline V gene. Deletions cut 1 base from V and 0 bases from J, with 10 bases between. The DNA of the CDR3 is TGTGCCAGCAGCTTAGGTACCCCCCTAGCCAAAAACATTCAGTACTTC. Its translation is CASSLGTPLAKNIQYF.

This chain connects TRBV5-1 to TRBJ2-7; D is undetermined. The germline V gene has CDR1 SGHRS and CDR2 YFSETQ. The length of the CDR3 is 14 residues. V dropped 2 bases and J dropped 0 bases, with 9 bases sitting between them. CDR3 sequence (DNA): TGCGCCAGCAGCTTCGTAGGGCCCTCCTACGAGCAGTACTTC. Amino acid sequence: CASSFVGPSYEQYF.

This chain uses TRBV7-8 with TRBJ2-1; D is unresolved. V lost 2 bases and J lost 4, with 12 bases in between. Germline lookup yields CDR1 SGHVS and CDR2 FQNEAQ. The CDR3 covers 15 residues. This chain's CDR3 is CASSLRAETYNEQFF. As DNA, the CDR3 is TGTGCCAGCAGCTTAAGGGCGGAGACTTACAATGAGCAGTTCTTC.

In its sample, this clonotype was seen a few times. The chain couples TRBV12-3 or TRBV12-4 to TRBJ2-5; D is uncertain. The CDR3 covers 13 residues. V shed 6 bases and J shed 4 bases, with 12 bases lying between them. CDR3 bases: TGTGCCAGCAGCCCTGCGGCGCGAGAGACCCAGTACTTC. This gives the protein CASSPAARETQYF.